The 5 T cell receptor beta chains given below trace back to one sample, sequenced in a study of blood T cell repertoires in COVID-19. Profiled with immunoSEQ multiplex PCR; TCRdb holds only in-frame clones, not every one. The sample yields hundreds of thousands of clones, 86% seen once. The sequenced material came from peripheral blood. Receptors were obtained from a woman aged 25 to 39 with active or convalescent COVID-19.

This rearrangement joins TRBV5-1 to TRBJ2-1, with D unclear. The CDR3 length is 13 residues. Trimming shortened V by 1 base and J by 0 bases, and 2 bases separated the two germline ends. CDR1 is SGHRS, CDR2 YFSETQ, per germline. Here the CDR3 reads CASSLYSYNEQFF. CDR3 nucleotide sequence: TGCGCCAGCAGCTTGTACTCCTACAATGAGCAGTTCTTC.

J is TRBJ2-1 and V is TRBV27, with D uncertain. Trimming cost V 5 bases and J 0 bases, with 14 bases left between them. The CDR3 covers 16 residues. Germline-derived CDR1 and CDR2 are MNHEY and SMNVEV (reference sequence). CDR3 in amino acids: CASSPGLPSSYNEQFF. CDR3 coding DNA: TGTGCCAGCAGTCCTGGTCTCCCCAGCTCCTACAATGAGCAGTTCTTC.

The rearrangement uses TRBV2 and TRBJ1-5; no firm D call. Looked up from germline, CDR1 is SNHLY and CDR2 is FYNNEI. The CDR3 extends over 13 amino acids. V shed 4 bases and J shed 9 bases, with 13 bases lying between them. In DNA, the CDR3 is TGTGCCAGCAGTGTTTCCCCGGGGTCGCCCCAGCATTTT. Amino acid sequence: CASSVSPGSPQHF.

The rearrangement uses TRBV7-9 and TRBJ2-7, with 9 bases identical to TRBD1. The CDR3 runs to 15 residues. After removal of 5 bases from V and 3 bases from J, the junction contained 8 bases not matched to a gene. The germline V gene encodes CDR1 SEHNR and CDR2 FQNEAQ (reference sequence). In nucleotides, the CDR3 is TGTGCCAGCAGCCCGAGGACAGGGGAAGACTACGAGCAGTACTTC. Protein product: CASSPRTGEDYEQYF.

This chain links TRBV3-1 (or the pseudogene TRBV3-2) with TRBJ2-7, with 7 bases identical to TRBD2. The germline gives CDR1 LGHDT, CDR2 YNNKEL (reference sequence). Trimming at V came to 2 bases and at J to 3 bases, leaving 7 bases not matched to a gene. The CDR3 loop spans 15 amino acids. Here the CDR3 reads CASSQSSRGDYEQYF. The DNA of the CDR3 is TGTGCCAGCAGCCAAAGTAGTCGGGGGGACTACGAGCAGTACTTC.